These 20 T cell receptor beta chains originate from one sample sequenced in a study of regulatory T cells in long-lasting Graves disease. Described time point: newly diagnosed GD, antithyroid drugs for less than 3 months. PBMCs were the source of the RNA used for TCR sequencing. With iRepertoire HTBI primers and Arm-PCR of CDR3 regions, TCR beta libraries were built. TCRdb used MiXCR to reprocess the multiplex PCR reads, holding one entry per CDR3 protein. The sample contains almost 450,000 distinct CDR3 sequences, around 15% of which appear only once. The same sample was also used in a study of T cells in Graves' hyperthyroidism and ophthalmopathy.

The specimen comprised peripheral blood mononuclear cells (PBMCs), sampled at new diagnosis, from a patient treated with antithyroid drugs. Receptors were obtained from a woman aged 25 to 45 with Graves disease.

This clonotype was recorded at least ten times. This chain uses TRBV7-6 with TRBJ2-2; 8 positions match TRBD2. The CDR3 is 15 amino acids. V was clipped by 4 bases and J by 1 base; unmatched bases: 2. CDR1 and CDR2 (germline): SGHVS, FNYEAQ. The CDR3 bases are TGTGCCAGCAGCTCCCTAGCGGGGAACACCGGGGAGCTGTTTTTT. It translates to CASSSLAGNTGELFF.

This clonotype was seen a handful of times. A single base separates this from a much larger clone, so it may be a read error. The chain joins TRBV28 to TRBJ2-7, with 8 bases fitting TRBD1. CDR1 and CDR2 (germline): MDHEN, SYDVKM. V shed 6 bases and J 7 bases; nucleotides not matched to a gene: 14. This CDR3 is 15 amino acids long. CDR3 sequence (DNA): TGTGCCAGCAGCGCCGCGGGACAGGTCCAGTCGGAGCAGTACTTC. This encodes CASSAAGQVQSEQYF.

This clonotype came up a few times. This sequence joins TRBV6-5 and TRBJ2-3; D perhaps matches TRBD2 (5 bases). Deletions cut 0 bases from V and 7 bases from J, with 5 bases between. The CDR3 totals 12 residues. The germline CDR1 and CDR2 sequences are MNHEY and SVGAGI. The CDR3 region is CASSYSGNTQYF. The CDR3, as DNA: TGTGCCAGCAGTTACTCCGGGAATACGCAGTATTTT.

This clonotype appeared many times. This chain links TRBV6-1 with TRBJ1-5; no definite D call. Germline CDR1 is MNHNS and CDR2 is SASEGT. The V end lost 2 bases, the J end lost 3 bases, and 8 bases lay between the germline ends. The length of the CDR3 is 14 residues. The CDR3 DNA sequence: TGTGCCAGCAGTGAAAGCAGACCCAATCAGCCCCAGCATTTT. It is translated as CASSESRPNQPQHF.

This clonotype showed up many times. The chain uses TRBV7-8 and TRBJ2-7, with D unresolved. The length of the CDR3 is 11 residues. The V gene lost 6 bases and the J gene lost 5 bases, with 8 bases spanning the gap. Germline CDR1 and CDR2: SGHVS and FQNEAQ. The CDR3 sequence is CASRLRNEQYF. The CDR3 DNA sequence: TGTGCCAGCAGGCTCCGAAACGAGCAGTACTTC. Full variable domain (outside the CDR3, taken from reference TRBV7-8 and TRBJ2-7): GAGVSQSPRYKVAKRGQDVALRCDPISGHVSLFWYQQALGQGPEFLTYFQNEAQLDKSGLPSDRFFAERPEGSVSTLKIQRTQQEDSAVYLCASRLRNEQYFGPGTRLTVT.

This clonotype came up a few times. J is TRBJ1-3 and V is TRBV7-9, with D possibly matching TRBD1 (5 bases). Germline CDR1 and CDR2: SEHNR and FQNEAQ (reference sequence). V lost 11 bases to trimming and J lost 2 bases, with 13 bases between them. The CDR3 covers 13 residues. CDR3 coding DNA: TGTGCCGGGCAGGGATCAGCTGGAAACACCATATATTTT. Translated: CAGQGSAGNTIYF.

This clonotype was counted at least ten times. The gene calls are TRBV29-1 and TRBJ2-3; possibly TRBD2 for D (6 bases). The CDR3 runs 15 residues. Trimming took off 2 bases at V and 0 bases at J, with 12 bases between the two ends. Germline CDR1 is SQVTM and CDR2 is ANQGSEA. Here the CDR3 reads CSVEWASDSTDTQYF. CDR3 DNA: TGCAGCGTTGAATGGGCTAGCGATAGCACAGATACGCAGTATTTT.

Many counts were recorded for this clonotype. At one end the junction does not follow the germline gene, possibly because of a read error. The rearrangement uses TRBV7-6 and TRBJ2-7; tentatively, D is TRBD1 or TRBD2 (6 bases each). CDR1 and CDR2 (germline): SGHVS, FNYEAQ. The CDR3 contains 15 residues. The DNA for the CDR3 is TGTGCCAGCAACTTAGGGGGAGGACGGGCCTACGAGCAGTACTTC. It codes for CASNLGGGRAYEQYF.

There are a few counts of this clonotype. The chain joins TRBV28 to TRBJ2-3; 8 bases are shared with TRBD1. The CDR3 has 13 amino acids. With V trimmed by 9 bases and J by 4 bases, 6 bases remained unmatched. Germline loops: CDR1 MDHEN, CDR2 SYDVKM. CDR3 sequence: CASRQGPPDTQYF. The CDR3 bases are TGTGCCAGTAGACAGGGGCCACCAGATACGCAGTATTTT. The full variable domain, in which reference TRBV28 and TRBJ2-3 provide the parts outside the CDR3, is DVKVTQSSRYLVKRTGEKVFLECVQDMDHENMFWYRQDPGLGLRLIYFSYDVKMKEKGDIPEGYSVSREKKERFSLILESASTNQTSMYLCASRQGPPDTQYFGPGTRLTVL.

Many counts were recorded for this clonotype. This rearrangement joins TRBV7-9 to TRBJ1-1; D remains ambiguous. The CDR3 runs to 14 residues. Trimming cost V 5 bases and J 6 bases, with 16 bases left between them. The germline CDR1 and CDR2 sequences are SEHNR and FQNEAQ (reference sequence). CDR3 amino acids: CASSPPPFIAEAFF. In nucleotides, the CDR3 is TGTGCCAGCAGCCCCCCCCCTTTTATCGCTGAAGCTTTCTTT.

At least ten counts were recorded for this clonotype. The chain is built from TRBV20-1 and TRBJ2-7, with 9 bases identical to TRBD1. Trimming at V came to 4 bases and at J to 5 bases, leaving 9 bases not matched to a gene. The CDR3 contains 14 residues. CDR1 is DFQATT and CDR2 is SNEGSKA in the germline V gene (reference sequence). The CDR3 sequence is CSAMTGGSIHEQYF. The CDR3 DNA reads as TGCAGTGCTATGACAGGGGGGAGTATCCACGAGCAGTACTTC.

In its sample, this clonotype was seen a few times. Sequence at one end of the junction differs from germline and may be a read error. This chain joins TRBV20-1 and TRBJ2-4, with TRBD1 matching over 7 bases. The CDR3 is made up of 15 amino acids. The germline V gene encodes CDR1 DFQATT and CDR2 SNEGSKA (reference sequence). CDR3 amino acids: CSARGTVIAKNIQYF. The CDR3 DNA follows: TGCAGTGCGAGAGGGACAGTTATAGCCAAAAACATTCAGTACTTC.

Only a few counts were recorded for this clonotype. V gene TRBV10-3 combines with J gene TRBJ2-7, with 10 positions matching TRBD2. Germline V lookup: CDR1 ENHRY, CDR2 SYGVKD. The CDR3 is 13 residues long. The V segment lost 5 bases and the J segment 4 bases; nucleotides outside the gene matches: 2. CDR3: CAISLAGAYEQYF. Here the CDR3 DNA reads TGTGCCATCAGTCTAGCGGGAGCATACGAGCAGTACTTC.

V gene TRBV9 combines with J gene TRBJ1-1, with D possibly TRBD1 on 6 matching bases. CDR1 is SGDLS, CDR2 YYNGEE, per germline. Trimming pared 0 bases from V and 6 bases from J, leaving 21 bases between. The CDR3 totals 17 residues. This CDR3 reads CASSVEGTGRGKAEAFF. CDR3 nucleotides: TGTGCCAGCAGCGTAGAGGGCACAGGCAGGGGCAAGGCTGAAGCTTTCTTT.

This clonotype was observed at least ten times. V is TRBV6-2 or TRBV6-3 and J is TRBJ2-7, with TRBD2 matching 7 bases. Germline-derived CDR1 and CDR2 are MNHEY and SVGEGT. J was trimmed by 7 bases and V by 5 bases; bases with no gene match: 11. The CDR3 length is 14 residues. CDR3 DNA sequence: TGTGCCAGCAGTAGGGCCGGCGGGAGTAGGGAGCAGTACTTC. The encoded protein is CASSRAGGSREQYF.

This clonotype has a single count. The V call is TRBV6-1, the J call TRBJ1-1, with D unclear. The CDR3 has 18 amino acids. Germline V lookup: CDR1 MNHNS, CDR2 SASEGT. The V gene lost 9 bases and the J gene lost 6 bases, with 32 bases spanning the gap. DNA for the CDR3: TGTGCCAGTGGTTTAGTTGGCAGGAGTAGAATCTTAAAATCTGAAGCTTTCTTT. Amino acid sequence: CASGLVGRSRILKSEAFF.

The chain employs TRBV18 and TRBJ2-1, with 14 bases identical to TRBD2. With V trimmed by 6 bases and J by 4 bases, 8 bases remained unmatched. This CDR3 has 17 amino acids. CDR1 is KGHSH and CDR2 is LQKENI in the germline V gene. The CDR3 loop reads CASSPGLAGEKYNEQFF. The CDR3 region has the DNA TGTGCCAGCTCCCCGGGACTAGCGGGAGAGAAGTACAATGAGCAGTTCTTC.

This chain joins TRBV11-2 and TRBJ2-1; perhaps TRBD2 as D (5 bases). Trimming removed 1 base from V and 2 bases from J, with 9 bases in between. This CDR3 has 15 amino acids. Germline CDR1 reads SGHAT; CDR2 reads FQNNGV. The CDR3 DNA follows: TGTGCCAGCAGCTTAGGTCGAGCGGCCTACAATGAGCAGTTCTTC. The encoded protein is CASSLGRAAYNEQFF.

The sample holds a few counts of this clonotype. V and J are TRBV20-1 and TRBJ2-2, with 8 bases fitting TRBD1. V lost 3 bases to trimming and J lost 3 bases; unmatched junction nucleotides: 6. Germline CDR1 and CDR2: DFQATT and SNEGSKA (reference sequence). This CDR3 comprises 15 residues. The CDR3 DNA sequence: TGCAGTGCTAGCCACGGGACAGGTGACACCGGGGAGCTGTTTTTT. Protein sequence: CSASHGTGDTGELFF.

This clonotype was seen ten or more times. The chain employs TRBV7-8 and TRBJ1-1; D uncertain. V gave up 6 bases and J gave up 0 bases, with 20 bases separating them. The CDR3 sequence is 17 residues long. The V gene's germline CDR1 is SGHVS and CDR2 FQNEAQ. CDR3 amino acids: CASSWFTSPRMNTEAFF. CDR3 in DNA: TGTGCCAGCAGTTGGTTCACTAGTCCTCGTATGAACACTGAAGCTTTCTTT.